What follows are 16 T cell receptor beta chains derived from one specimen sequenced in a study of blood T cell repertoires in COVID-19. Libraries were prepared by immunoSEQ multiplex PCR; TCRdb keeps only in-frame clonotypes and omits some of them. The sample has fewer than 45,000 clones, approximately 85% seen once. The sequenced sample consisted of peripheral blood. All receptors derive from a woman aged 80 or over with acute or convalescent COVID-19.

This clone was observed a few times. The chain employs TRBV7-9 and TRBJ2-7; 8 bases line up with TRBD2. CDR1 is SEHNR and CDR2 is FQNEAQ in the germline V gene (reference sequence). With 5 bases clipped from V and 0 bases from J, the junction kept 6 bases outside the gene matches. This CDR3 is built from 15 residues. The CDR3 nucleotides are TGTGCCAGCAGCGCTCATAGCGGGAACTCCTACGAGCAGTACTTC. Translated: CASSAHSGNSYEQYF.

This sequence joins TRBV11-2 and TRBJ2-5, with TRBD2 matching 9 bases. CDR1 and CDR2 from the germline V gene are SGHAT and FQNNGV. CDR3 length: 19 amino acids. Trimming took 5 bases from V and 5 from J; bases not matched to a gene: 21. The CDR3 reads CASSPPALVAGGPWETQYF. The CDR3, as DNA: TGTGCCAGCAGCCCACCCGCCTTAGTGGCGGGAGGGCCGTGGGAGACCCAGTACTTC.

The chain combines TRBV3-1 (or the pseudogene TRBV3-2) with TRBJ2-3; D perhaps matches TRBD2 (5 bases). The CDR3 length is 14 residues. Germline V gives CDR1 LGHDT, CDR2 YNNKEL (reference sequence). The V end lost 0 bases, the J end lost 8 bases, and 12 bases lay between the germline ends. The chain's CDR3 is CASSQEDGIGTQYF. The DNA of the CDR3 is TGTGCCAGCAGCCAAGAAGACGGGATAGGTACGCAGTATTTT.

This clone is classed as large (0.1 to 1%). Distinct nucleotide sequences in the sample also encode this CDR3. The chain combines TRBV11-3 with TRBJ2-1; 8 nucleotides match TRBD2. After removal of 6 bases from V and 1 base from J, the junction contained 8 bases not matched to a gene. CDR3 size: 16 residues. CDR1 SGHNT and CDR2 YENEEA come from the germline V gene. Here the CDR3 reads CASSSRTSGSYNEQFF. In nucleotides, the CDR3 is TGTGCCAGCAGTTCGCGCACTAGCGGTTCCTACAATGAGCAGTTCTTC.

The J gene is TRBJ2-1, the V gene TRBV24-1; D not certain. This CDR3 is 12 amino acids long. CDR1 and CDR2 (germline): KGHDR, SFDVKD. V dropped 2 bases and J dropped 11 bases, with 9 bases sitting between them. The CDR3 DNA is TGTGCCACCAGTGATTCCCAGACTCAGCAGTTCTTC. It codes for CATSDSQTQQFF.

CDR3 in amino acids: CASSKGQGKSNTIYF. In DNA, the CDR3 is TGTGCCAGCAGCAAGGGACAGGGAAAAAGCAACACCATATATTTT. The chain links TRBV7-2 to TRBJ1-3; 9 bases map to TRBD1. The CDR3 totals 15 residues. CDR1 and CDR2 from the germline V gene are SGHTA and FQGNSA. V lost 5 bases, J lost 7 bases, and 9 bases stayed unmatched.

The chain combines TRBV7-2 with TRBJ2-3, with D possibly TRBD2 on 6 matching bases. V lost 5 bases and J 0 bases, leaving 15 bases between the germline ends. The V gene's germline CDR1 is SGHTA and CDR2 FQGNSA. CDR3 length: 16 residues. CDR3 DNA sequence: TGTGCCAGCAGCCCCCAACCGAGCGGGAGCACAGATACGCAGTATTTT. Protein: CASSPQPSGSTDTQYF.

The CDR3 DNA reads TGTGCCAGCAATCCGGCAGGGGGGATTCCAGGGCAGCTGTTTTTT. Its protein product is CASNPAGGIPGQLFF. The chain carries TRBV27 and TRBJ2-2; perhaps TRBD1 as D (7 bases). Trimming pared 7 bases from V and 12 bases from J, leaving 24 bases between. This CDR3 is 15 amino acids long. Germline CDR1 is MNHEY and CDR2 is SMNVEV (reference sequence).

This clone came up once. The rearrangement uses TRBV27 and TRBJ1-2; 7 bases match TRBD1. This CDR3 contains 13 residues. Germline trimming cut 6 bases from V and 7 bases from J; bases unmatched to any gene: 8. The germline V gene encodes CDR1 MNHEY and CDR2 SMNVEV (reference sequence). CDR3 DNA: TGTGCCAGCAGCCCCGGGACAGTACTTGGCTACACCTTC. Its translation: CASSPGTVLGYTF.

The chain employs TRBV30 and TRBJ2-6; D is uncertain. There are 15 residues in the CDR3. Looked up from germline, CDR1 is GTSNPN and CDR2 is SVGIG (reference sequence). With 2 bases removed from V and 0 bases from J, the gap between germline ends came to 8 bases. Here the CDR3 reads CAWSTAYSGANVLTF. The CDR3 nucleotides read TGTGCCTGGAGTACTGCCTACTCTGGGGCCAACGTCCTGACTTTC.

The V and J genes are TRBV5-8 and TRBJ2-7; a possible D gene is TRBD1 (7 bases). The CDR3 has 14 amino acids. V lost 2 bases, J lost 5 bases, and 14 bases lay in between. The germline gives CDR1 SGHTS, CDR2 YDEGEE. CDR3 nucleotide sequence: TGTGCCAGCAGCTTAGGAGGGGGCGCCAACGAGCAGTACTTC. Translating it yields CASSLGGGANEQYF.

The chain uses TRBV23-1 and TRBJ2-3, with 7 bases identical to TRBD1. TRBV23-1 is labeled an ORF, and its function is uncertain. V was pared by 0 bases and J by 1 base, with 4 bases of the junction left unmatched. There are 16 residues in the CDR3. The CDR3 region is CASSQSQGPRTDTQYF. For the CDR3, the DNA is TGCGCCAGCAGTCAATCACAGGGGCCCCGCACAGATACGCAGTATTTT.

This rearrangement joins TRBV5-1 to TRBJ2-5; D possibly corresponds to TRBD2 (5 bases). V was shortened by 4 bases and J by 2 bases, with 15 bases between the two germline ends. The CDR3 sequence is 15 residues long. CDR1 is SGHRS and CDR2 is YFSETQ in the germline V gene. The CDR3 sequence: CASSPEGLPQETQYF. Here the CDR3 DNA reads TGCGCCAGCAGCCCGGAAGGACTCCCGCAAGAGACCCAGTACTTC.

The V call is TRBV18, the J call TRBJ2-3, with 9 bases lining up with TRBD1. Losses at the gene ends were 3 bases for V and 6 bases for J; bases not matched to a gene: 10. CDR3 length: 16 amino acids. Per germline, CDR1 KGHSH and CDR2 LQKENI. CDR3 region: CASSPKQGARLDTQYF. The CDR3 nucleotides are TGTGCCAGCTCACCGAAACAGGGGGCGCGGTTGGATACGCAGTATTTT.

A word on this clone: The sample has other DNA sequences that encode this CDR3 too. The rearrangement links TRBV30 to TRBJ2-5, with 7 bases fitting TRBD2. The germline V gene has CDR1 GTSNPN and CDR2 SVGIG (reference sequence). The CDR3 consists of 13 residues. Trimming at V came to 0 bases and at J to 3 bases, leaving 1 base not matched to a gene. The CDR3, as DNA: TGTGCCTGGAGTGTCCTAGCGGAAGAGACCCAGTACTTC. This sequence encodes CAWSVLAEETQYF. Based on the CDR3 plus reference TRBV30 and TRBJ2-5, the full variable domain is SQTIHQWPATLVQPVGSPLSLECTVEGTSNPNLYWYRQAAGRGLQLLFYSVGIGQISSEVPQNLSASRPQDRQFILSSKKLLLSDSGFYLCAWSVLAEETQYFGPGTRLLVL.

This chain uses TRBV7-9 with TRBJ1-5, with TRBD1 matching 8 bases. The ends lost 1 base at V and 2 bases at J; junction bases unmatched: 4. Germline CDR1 and CDR2: SEHNR and FQNEAQ (reference sequence). The CDR3 extends over 16 amino acids. DNA for the CDR3: TGTGCCAGCAGCTTAGAACCGACAGGGGGCAATCAGCCCCAGCATTTT. Translation: CASSLEPTGGNQPQHF.